These 19 T cell receptor beta chains share one sample of origin, sequenced in a study of regulatory dendritic cells for organ transplantation. These receptors are not linked to any known antigen. CFSE-labeled sorted T cells met regulatory or mature dendritic cells for five to six days. Sequenced by immunoSEQ multiplex PCR; TCRdb stores in-frame clones only, minus some. The data contain 20,000 to 25,000 clones, 85% of them singletons. The specimen sequenced was naive CD4+ T cells from blood cultured with dendritic cells. Subset noted: CD45RA+ naive T cells. Receptors were obtained from a human donor in good health.

V and J are TRBV5-6 and TRBJ1-3; D is possibly TRBD1 (5 bases). Trimming removed 4 bases at V and 2 bases at J, with 10 bases between. The CDR3 has 14 amino acids. The germline gives CDR1 SGHDT, CDR2 YYEEEE. CDR3 protein: CASSRRGPGNTIYF. The CDR3 DNA sequence: TGTGCCAGCAGCCGAAGGGGACCTGGAAACACCATATATTTT.

The chain has TRBV5-1 and TRBJ1-3; D ambiguous. CDR3 length: 15 amino acids. Trimming left V 0 bases short and J 0 bases short, with 7 bases between. Per germline, CDR1 SGHRS and CDR2 YFSETQ. The CDR3 nucleotides are TGCGCCAGCAGCTTGGTCGCTGCCTCTGGAAACACCATATATTTT. As protein: CASSLVAASGNTIYF.

The chain recombines TRBV19 with TRBJ2-1, with D possibly called TRBD1 or TRBD2 (5 bases each). The V end was cut by 7 bases, the J end by 7 bases, with 23 bases between. The CDR3 has 16 residues. Germline lookup yields CDR1 LNHDA and CDR2 SQIVND (reference sequence). In DNA, the CDR3 is TGTGCCAGTACTCCGGCTGGGGGTGTAAACTCAAATGAGCAGTTCTTC. This translates into CASTPAGGVNSNEQFF.

This chain connects TRBV28 to TRBJ1-2; D is perhaps TRBD1 (5 bases). The CDR3 length is 15 residues. Trimming cost V 8 bases and J 7 bases, with 23 bases left between them. In germline, CDR1 is MDHEN, CDR2 SYDVKM. CDR3 coding DNA: TGTGCCAGCCTTTTGGGGCCAGAGAGAGGTAGTGGCTACACCTTC. Encoded protein: CASLLGPERGSGYTF.

The chain combines TRBV15 with TRBJ2-7; either TRBD1 or TRBD2 may fit D (6 bases each). This CDR3 comprises 16 residues. Germline V lookup: CDR1 LNHNV, CDR2 YYDKDF (reference sequence). V was pared by 1 base and J by 2 bases, with 15 bases between. The CDR3 nucleotides are TGTGCCACCAGCAGAGGGGGGGCGCGGAGCCCCTACGAGCAGTACTTC. Amino acids: CATSRGGARSPYEQYF.

The chain has TRBV7-2 and TRBJ2-5; 8 nucleotides align to TRBD2. V shed 5 bases and J 1 base; nucleotides not matched to a gene: 6. There are 15 residues in the CDR3. Germline values: CDR1 SGHTA, CDR2 FQGNSA. The CDR3 sequence: CASSRSSGPQETQYF. The CDR3 DNA sequence: TGTGCCAGCAGCCGTTCTAGCGGGCCCCAAGAGACCCAGTACTTC.

The V gene is TRBV9, the J gene TRBJ2-2; 13 nucleotides line up with TRBD2. Germline assignment: CDR1 SGDLS and CDR2 YYNGEE. V dropped 0 bases and J dropped 5; count of bases not matched to a gene: 4. The CDR3 spans 17 residues. The CDR3 DNA is TGTGCCAGCAGCGTAGGGACTAGCGGGAGATTAACCGGGGAGCTGTTTTTT. This encodes CASSVGTSGRLTGELFF.

The rearrangement links TRBV7-2 to TRBJ2-3; the D gene is possibly TRBD1 (5 bases). In germline, CDR1 is SGHTA, CDR2 FQGNSA. The CDR3 covers 15 residues. With 4 bases removed from V and 7 bases from J, the gap between germline ends came to 18 bases. CDR3 residues: CASSSGFHPIYTQYF. CDR3 coding DNA: TGTGCCAGCAGCTCAGGGTTCCACCCCATTTATACGCAGTATTTT.

This chain uses TRBV5-5 with TRBJ1-1; D is ambiguous. The germline gives CDR1 SGHKS, CDR2 YYEKEE (reference sequence). The CDR3 is 14 amino acids. The V end was cut by 3 bases, the J end by 5 bases, with 14 bases between. CDR3 protein: CASSSRARETEAFF. Here the CDR3 DNA reads TGTGCCAGCAGCTCCCGGGCCCGAGAGACTGAAGCTTTCTTT. Using reference TRBV5-5 and TRBJ1-1 for the parts outside the CDR3, the full variable domain is DAGVTQSPTHLIKTRGQQVTLRCSPISGHKSVSWYQQVLGQGPQFIFQYYEKEERGRGNFPDRFSARQFPNYSSELNVNALLLGDSALYLCASSSRARETEAFFGQGTRLTVV.

This chain joins TRBV29-1 and TRBJ1-1; D gene uncertain. The CDR3 covers 11 residues. Germline lookup yields CDR1 SQVTM and CDR2 ANQGSEA. V was pared by 7 bases and J by 3 bases, with 9 bases between. The CDR3 DNA is TGCAGCGGGCTTTTCGACACTGAAGCTTTCTTT. It yields the protein CSGLFDTEAFF.

There are a few counts of this clone. This chain connects TRBV7-2 to TRBJ2-7; D gene ambiguous. The germline CDR1 and CDR2 sequences are SGHTA and FQGNSA. The V gene lost 1 base and the J gene lost 7 bases, with 8 bases spanning the gap. The CDR3 sequence is 12 residues long. CDR3 residues: CASSLGTLEQYF. DNA of the CDR3: TGTGCCAGCAGCTTAGGTACCCTGGAGCAGTACTTC.

CDR3 region: CSALGNEQFF. Here the CDR3 DNA reads TGCAGCGCCTTAGGGAATGAGCAGTTCTTC. This sequence joins TRBV29-1 and TRBJ2-1, with D uncertain. CDR1 SQVTM and CDR2 ANQGSEA come from the germline V gene. V was shortened by 7 bases and J by 7 bases, with 8 bases between the two germline ends. The CDR3 spans 10 residues.

This sequence joins TRBV7-3 and TRBJ2-7, with D maybe TRBD1 (5 bases). The CDR3 is 16 residues long. V lost 2 bases to trimming and J lost 0 bases, with 14 bases between them. Per germline, CDR1 SGHTA and CDR2 FQGTGA. This CDR3 reads CASSLWGGTRSYEQYF. The CDR3 DNA sequence: TGTGCCAGCAGCTTATGGGGCGGAACCCGCTCCTACGAGCAGTACTTC.

The chain has TRBV10-3 and TRBJ2-3; 7 bases fit TRBD2. Looked up from germline, CDR1 is ENHRY and CDR2 is SYGVKD. Trimming cost V 11 bases and J 1 base; bases outside gene matches: 9. This CDR3 is 14 amino acids long. CDR3 coding DNA: TGTGCCTGTGGGGGGGTTTATGGCACAGATACGCAGTATTTT. This translates into CACGGVYGTDTQYF.

The CDR3 protein is CASSKFHRGGELFF. In nucleotides, the CDR3 is TGTGCCAGCAGCAAATTTCATAGGGGAGGGGAGCTGTTTTTT. V usage is TRBV21-1 and J usage is TRBJ2-2; TRBD1, the D gene given by the table, was not confirmed from the DNA. TRBV21-1 represents a pseudogene. The CDR3 covers 14 residues.

The genes are TRBV5-1 and TRBJ2-7; TRBD2 matches at 15 bases. This CDR3 is built from 16 residues. After removal of 4 bases from V and 7 bases from J, the junction contained 9 bases not matched to a gene. Germline lookup yields CDR1 SGHRS and CDR2 YFSETQ. CDR3 sequence: CASSPWTSGRAGEQYF. The DNA of the CDR3 is TGCGCCAGCAGCCCCTGGACTAGCGGGAGGGCAGGTGAGCAGTACTTC.

This clone was observed a few times. The V call is TRBV10-3, the J call TRBJ1-2; D unresolved. Germline V lookup: CDR1 ENHRY, CDR2 SYGVKD. This CDR3 contains 13 residues. Trimming removed 10 bases at V and 8 bases at J, with 20 bases between. In nucleotides, the CDR3 is TGTGCCACCAATCCCCTCAGACTTGAAGGCTACACCTTC. Its translation: CATNPLRLEGYTF.

This clone was found a few times. J is TRBJ1-5 and V is TRBV21-1; TRBD1, the table's D call, lacks a check against the DNA. TRBV21-1 is noted as a pseudogene. CDR3 length equals 15 residues. Here the CDR3 DNA reads TGTGCCAGCAGCACCCGGACAGGGGACAATCAGCCCCAGCATTTT. It is translated as CASSTRTGDNQPQHF.

J is TRBJ2-7 and V is TRBV27; 7 bases map to TRBD2. The V gene end was trimmed by 0 bases and the J gene end by 4 bases; junction bases not matched to a gene: 15. The CDR3 has 18 amino acids. The germline CDR1 and CDR2 sequences are MNHEY and SMNVEV (reference sequence). The CDR3 DNA follows: TGTGCCAGCAGTTTATCCTCCATCGGGGAGCGGGGCCGATACGAGCAGTACTTC. Translated: CASSLSSIGERGRYEQYF.